The 9 T cell receptor beta chains reported below all come from one sample, sequenced in a study of blood T cell repertoires in COVID-19. Sequencing used immunoSEQ multiplex PCR; TCRdb keeps in-frame clones, though not all of them. The data show roughly 330,000 clones, around 92% seen once. The material sequenced was peripheral blood. The receptor set was obtained from a man between 18 and 35 years old who had recovered from COVID-19.

This clone showed up just once. The genes are TRBV5-4 and TRBJ2-2; 7 positions agree with TRBD1. From germline, CDR1 is SGHNT and CDR2 YYREEE (reference sequence). The CDR3 contains 15 residues. J lost 3 bases, V lost 6 bases, and 8 bases had no gene match. The DNA for the CDR3 is TGTGCCAGCACCCCGGGACAGTTGGACACCGGGGAGCTGTTTTTT. Translated: CASTPGQLDTGELFF. Filled out from reference TRBV5-4 and TRBJ2-2, the complete variable domain reads ETGVTQSPTHLIKTRGQQVTLRCSSQSGHNTVSWYQQALGQGPQFIFQYYREEENGRGNFPPRFSGLQFPNYSSELNVNALELDDSALYLCASTPGQLDTGELFFGEGSRLTVL.

This clone appeared a single time. This rearrangement joins TRBV6-5 to TRBJ1-1; perhaps TRBD1 as D (6 bases). Germline CDR1 MNHEY, CDR2 SVGAGI. Between the trimmed V and J ends, which lost 4 bases and 6 bases, there was a span of 15 bases. This CDR3 is built from 14 residues. The CDR3 bases are TGTGCCAGCAGTTCATTACAGGGAGGGGCTGAAGCTTTCTTT. Protein: CASSSLQGGAEAFF.

In this sample, this clone turned up once. The gene calls are TRBV4-2 and TRBJ2-4; 11 bases are a match to TRBD2. Germline CDR1 LGHNA, CDR2 YNFKEQ. V was clipped by 1 base and J by 5 bases; unmatched bases: 7. This CDR3 has 17 amino acids. CDR3 in amino acids: CASSQGMPSGGQNIQYF. The CDR3 bases are TGTGCCAGCAGCCAAGGGATGCCTAGCGGGGGGCAAAACATTCAGTACTTC.

This chain connects TRBV6-5 to TRBJ2-1, with D unclear. CDR3 length: 11 residues. Trimming removed 4 bases at V and 9 bases at J, with 7 bases between. CDR1 MNHEY and CDR2 SVGAGI come from the germline V gene. DNA of the CDR3: TGTGCCAGCAGTTCCGTATCTGAGCAGTTCTTC. Amino acids: CASSSVSEQFF.

A few counts support this clone. The V call is TRBV29-1, the J call TRBJ1-2, with 9 bases aligning to TRBD1. The CDR3 has 14 amino acids. The trim removed 1 base at V and 2 bases at J, leaving 2 bases unmatched. CDR1 and CDR2 (germline): SQVTM, ANQGSEA. This CDR3 reads CSVEGQGVNYGYTF. Written as DNA, the CDR3 is TGCAGCGTTGAAGGACAGGGGGTCAACTATGGCTACACCTTC.

The V call is TRBV7-2, the J call TRBJ2-3; D ambiguous. This CDR3 comprises 17 residues. Trimming removed 5 bases from V and 2 bases from J, with 20 bases in between. Germline V gene lookup returns CDR1 SGHTA and CDR2 FQGNSA. Written as DNA, the CDR3 is TGTGCCAGCAGCCAACCCGGTGACACGAAAACCACAGATACGCAGTATTTT. It encodes CASSQPGDTKTTDTQYF.

The rearrangement links TRBV9 to TRBJ2-7; TRBD2 agrees at 10 bases. The CDR3 extends over 19 amino acids. Germline-derived CDR1 and CDR2 are SGDLS and YYNGEE. J lost 2 bases, V lost 4 bases, and 18 bases had no gene match. The CDR3 protein is CASSLKAGGVLRTTYEQYF. CDR3 DNA sequence: TGTGCCAGCAGCCTCAAAGCGGGGGGGGTTCTGAGGACCACCTACGAGCAGTACTTC.

This clone occurred a few times. The chain couples TRBV2 to TRBJ1-6, with D tentatively TRBD1 (6 bases). CDR1 is SNHLY, CDR2 FYNNEI, per germline. Trimming removed 6 bases from V and 8 bases from J, with 8 bases in between. CDR3 length: 12 residues. In nucleotides, the CDR3 is TGTGCCAGCAGCTACAGGGATTCACCCCTCCACTTT. Translating gives CASSYRDSPLHF.

The chain has TRBV11-3 and TRBJ2-3; D gene uncertain. Germline assignment: CDR1 SGHNT and CDR2 YENEEA. This CDR3 spans 13 amino acids. V was shortened by 1 base and J by 5 bases, with 7 bases between the two germline ends. The CDR3 is CASSLVRGDTQYF. CDR3 bases: TGTGCCAGCAGCTTAGTTCGCGGAGATACGCAGTATTTT. The entire variable domain, with the rest obtained from reference TRBV11-3 and TRBJ2-3, is as follows: EAGVVQSPRYKIIEKKQPVAFWCNPISGHNTLYWYLQNLGQGPELLIRYENEEAVDDSQLPKDRFSAERLKGVDSTLKIQPAELGDSAVYLCASSLVRGDTQYFGPGTRLTVL.